This record concerns one T cell receptor (beta chain) sequence. In assigning cohorts, the study relied on participant-reported clinical history. Recovered participants had two consecutive negative NP/OP PCR tests, healthcare professional clearance, or symptom resolution. Some clones are missing from TCRdb's copy, which holds only in-frame ones; the method was immunoSEQ multiplex PCR. The sample consists of 150,000 to 200,000 clones, roughly 82% of them appearing once. The data belong to a study of blood T cell repertoires in COVID-19. Across the whole study: T cells, B-cell-depleted T cells, or PBMCs supplied cDNA or gDNA.

V lost 0 bases and J lost 4, with 10 bases in between. CDR1 and CDR2 (germline): SGHRS, YFSETQ. CDR3 length equals 15 residues. What was sequenced was PBMCs or T cells enriched from blood (not recorded which). V gene TRBV5-1 combines with J gene TRBJ1-4, with D tentatively TRBD1 (6 bases). The clonotype originates from a woman younger than 45 who had recovered from COVID-19. The CDR3 nucleotides read TGCGCCAGCAGCTTGGTGGGGGCAGTTAATGAAAAACTGTTTTTT. This gives the protein CASSLVGAVNEKLFF.